A single sample gave rise to the 31 T cell receptor beta chains below, sequenced in a study of beta chain features in type 1 diabetes. Expressed TCRB transcripts were sequenced because the entire RNA isolate underwent reverse transcription. TCRdb's copy holds only in-frame clones and misses some; the assay was immunoSEQ multiplex PCR. The sample has about 360,000 clones, roughly 12% seen once. Material: naive CD4+ T cells from blood. The receptors originated from a man aged 18 to 29 in good health.

This clone was recorded a few times. The chain uses TRBV6-5 and TRBJ2-1; the match to TRBD2 covers 13 bases. V shed 4 bases, J shed 10 bases, and the junction held 4 bases outside the gene matches. Germline assignment: CDR1 MNHEY and CDR2 SVGAGI. CDR3 length: 14 residues. In nucleotides, the CDR3 is TGTGCCAGCAGTTTCCTGACTAGCGGGGGGGAGCAGTTCTTC. Translation gives CASSFLTSGGEQFF.

This clone was seen a few times. V is TRBV14 and J is TRBJ2-7; D is possibly TRBD1 (5 bases). CDR1 SGHDN and CDR2 FVKESK come from the germline V gene. The CDR3 runs 16 residues. V was pared by 0 bases and J by 0 bases, with 12 bases between. The CDR3 region is CASSQDRREFSYEQYF. DNA of the CDR3: TGTGCCAGCAGCCAAGATCGCAGGGAATTCTCCTACGAGCAGTACTTC.

This clone was observed a few times. V is TRBV29-1 and J is TRBJ1-2, with 7 nucleotides matching TRBD1. The CDR3 extends over 14 amino acids. V lost 0 bases and J lost 7; bases outside the gene matches: 8. Germline CDR1 is SQVTM and CDR2 is ANQGSEA. The CDR3 coding sequence is TGCAGCGTTGAAGAGAAGGGGGCTGTAAGTGGCTACACCTTC. Its protein is CSVEEKGAVSGYTF.

A few counts support this clone. The chain uses TRBV18 and TRBJ1-1; tentatively, D is TRBD1 (6 bases). This CDR3 has 15 amino acids. Trimming removed 3 bases at V and 4 bases at J, with 15 bases between. The V gene's germline CDR1 is KGHSH and CDR2 LQKENI. In DNA form, the CDR3 reads TGTGCCAGCTCACCCTACAGGGATGGGATCACTGAAGCTTTCTTT. It is translated as CASSPYRDGITEAFF.

In nucleotides, the CDR3 is TGCGCCAGCAGTCAATCGTGGGGCCAATCAGCCAAAAACATTCAGTACTTC. Translated, it gives CASSQSWGQSAKNIQYF. This chain connects TRBV23-1 to TRBJ2-4; a possible D gene is TRBD1 (5 bases). TRBV23-1 has ORF status, its function being uncertain. The CDR3 consists of 17 residues. V lost 0 bases and J 0 bases, leaving 12 bases between the germline ends.

This chain links TRBV7-3 with TRBJ2-3, with TRBD1 matching 7 bases. Germline values: CDR1 SGHTA, CDR2 FQGTGA. The ends lost 3 bases at V and 0 bases at J; junction bases unmatched: 6. The CDR3 extends over 16 amino acids. CDR3 amino acids: CASSFGDSPSTDTQYF. Here the CDR3 DNA reads TGTGCCAGCAGCTTTGGGGACAGTCCTAGCACAGATACGCAGTATTTT.

This chain joins TRBV21-1 and TRBJ2-7; TRBD1 is the table's D call and was not checked against the DNA. TRBV21-1 is labeled a pseudogene. This CDR3 contains 15 residues. The CDR3 coding sequence is TGTGCCAGCAAACCGGGACAGGGGGGTTTTTTCGAGCAGTACTTC. Translation gives CASKPGQGGFFEQYF.

The chain combines TRBV6-5 with TRBJ2-3; no reliable D call. Trimming removed 2 bases at V and 2 bases at J, with 8 bases between. The CDR3 sequence is 14 residues long. The germline V gene has CDR1 MNHEY and CDR2 SVGAGI. CDR3 amino acids: CASSYRTNTDTQYF. DNA for the CDR3: TGTGCCAGCAGTTACAGAACTAACACAGATACGCAGTATTTT.

The CDR3 DNA is TGTGCCAGCAGTTTAGTCAGGGGGACTCAGCCCCAGCATTTT. It codes for CASSLVRGTQPQHF. The rearrangement joins TRBV28 to TRBJ1-5; 7 bases are a match to TRBD1. The CDR3 is made up of 14 amino acids. Germline V gene data show CDR1 as MDHEN and CDR2 as SYDVKM. J gave up 6 bases and V 2 bases, and 4 bases lay outside the gene matches. Combining the CDR3 with reference TRBV28 and TRBJ1-5 gives the whole variable domain DVKVTQSSRYLVKRTGEKVFLECVQDMDHENMFWYRQDPGLGLRLIYFSYDVKMKEKGDIPEGYSVSREKKERFSLILESASTNQTSMYLCASSLVRGTQPQHFGDGTRLSIL.

This chain joins TRBV7-6 and TRBJ1-4; D uncertain. There are 14 residues in the CDR3. Germline values: CDR1 SGHVS, CDR2 FNYEAQ. V lost 5 bases, J lost 8 bases, and 15 bases lay in between. DNA of the CDR3: TGTGCCAGCAGCGGGAGCAGCCGGGTCGAAAAACTGTTTTTT. Translation: CASSGSSRVEKLFF.

This sequence joins TRBV19 and TRBJ2-7, with TRBD2 matching over 7 bases. V lost 1 base to trimming and J lost 0 bases; unmatched junction nucleotides: 12. The CDR3 is 18 amino acids. Per the germline V gene, CDR1 is LNHDA and CDR2 is SQIVND (reference sequence). CDR3 amino acids: CASSIGSPAGVTSYEQYF. CDR3 in DNA: TGTGCCAGTAGTATAGGGTCCCCGGCGGGAGTTACCTCCTACGAGCAGTACTTC.

Only one count was recorded for this clone. The rearrangement uses TRBV5-1 and TRBJ2-1; 7 bases fit TRBD2. The CDR3 consists of 15 residues. The germline V gene has CDR1 SGHRS and CDR2 YFSETQ. J was trimmed by 9 bases and V by 4 bases; bases with no gene match: 13. The CDR3 DNA follows: TGCGCCAGCAGCCCCGGTGGGCGGGGGAACAGTGAGCAGTTCTTC. Amino acid sequence: CASSPGGRGNSEQFF.

The J gene is TRBJ2-1, the V gene TRBV7-2, with 7 bases identical to TRBD1. The V gene end was trimmed by 5 bases and the J gene end by 0 bases; junction bases not matched to a gene: 4. The CDR3 sequence is 15 residues long. Germline CDR1 and CDR2: SGHTA and FQGNSA. CDR3 sequence: CASSRDSPSYNEQFF. CDR3 nucleotide sequence: TGTGCCAGCAGCCGGGACAGTCCCTCCTACAATGAGCAGTTCTTC.

This clone was seen a few times. DNA of the CDR3: TGTGCCAGCAGCACGACAGGGACCTCTGGGGCCAACGTCCTGACTTTC. This codes for CASSTTGTSGANVLTF. V is TRBV27 and J is TRBJ2-6; 7 positions agree with TRBD1. The CDR3 extends over 16 amino acids. Germline CDR1 and CDR2: MNHEY and SMNVEV (reference sequence). Trimming took 6 bases from V and 0 from J; bases not matched to a gene: 5.

The J gene is TRBJ2-7, the V gene TRBV9; weak D call: TRBD2 (6 bases). This CDR3 spans 15 amino acids. Trimming took 3 bases from V and 5 from J, leaving 18 bases between them. Germline V gene data show CDR1 as SGDLS and CDR2 as YYNGEE. The CDR3 coding sequence is TGTGCCAGCAGCGCGGTCGGAGGCGGGGCCGACGAGCAGTACTTC. Its translation: CASSAVGGGADEQYF.

The chain has TRBV29-1 and TRBJ2-5; D unresolved. TRBJ2-7 matches the DNA end more closely, so the J call is doubtful. The CDR3 contains 13 residues. Germline CDR1 reads SQVTM; CDR2 reads ANQGSEA. The CDR3 loop reads CSVELASSYEQYF. The CDR3 region has the DNA TGCAGCGTTGAACTTGCTTCCTCCTACGAGCAGTACTTC.

The chain links TRBV7-3 to TRBJ2-2; TRBD1 matches 8 bases. The CDR3 runs to 15 residues. Germline loops: CDR1 SGHTA, CDR2 FQGTGA. Unmatched junction bases numbered 2, after V lost 5 bases and J lost 0 bases. As DNA, the CDR3 is TGTGCCAGCAGCAGGGACAGGACGAACACCGGGGAGCTGTTTTTT. This translates into CASSRDRTNTGELFF.

This clone was seen only a few times. This chain links TRBV10-3 with TRBJ1-3, with D hard to call. The germline V and J ends were trimmed by 8 bases and 1 base, with 6 bases remaining between them. Germline CDR1 reads ENHRY; CDR2 reads SYGVKD. The length of the CDR3 is 12 residues. CDR3 in DNA: TGTGCCATCGAAGCATCTGGAAACACCATATATTTT. This encodes CAIEASGNTIYF.

This clone was recorded a few times. The V and J genes are TRBV6-5 and TRBJ2-3; D perhaps matches TRBD1 (5 bases). This CDR3 is 15 amino acids long. Trimming pared 0 bases from V and 3 bases from J, leaving 10 bases between. The germline V gene encodes CDR1 MNHEY and CDR2 SVGAGI. CDR3: CASSYSNRGTDTQYF. CDR3 DNA: TGTGCCAGCAGTTACTCGAATAGGGGAACAGATACGCAGTATTTT.

In its sample, this clone was seen a few times. The chain combines TRBV10-3 with TRBJ2-5, with a weak D call TRBD1 (5 bases). Germline CDR1 reads ENHRY; CDR2 reads SYGVKD. Between the trimmed V and J ends, which lost 8 bases and 2 bases, there was a span of 12 bases. The CDR3 runs 13 residues. CDR3 residues: CAIGIRAQETQYF. CDR3 in DNA: TGTGCCATCGGCATCAGGGCGCAAGAGACCCAGTACTTC.

This clone was detected a few times. The genes are TRBV20-1 and TRBJ2-4; possible D gene TRBD2, 6 bases. Per germline, CDR1 DFQATT and CDR2 SNEGSKA (reference sequence). V shed 6 bases and J shed 8 bases, with 8 bases lying between them. CDR3 length: 10 amino acids. CDR3 DNA sequence: TGCAGTGCGCGGGACTACATTCAGTACTTC. Protein sequence: CSARDYIQYF.

This clone has only a few counts. The genes are TRBV7-3 and TRBJ2-2, with D tentatively TRBD2 (5 bases). The V and J ends lost 5 bases and 6 bases respectively, with 16 bases between them. There are 15 residues in the CDR3. CDR1 is SGHTA, CDR2 FQGTGA, per germline. CDR3 loop: CASSPEGKEAGELFF. In DNA form, the CDR3 reads TGTGCCAGCAGCCCCGAGGGAAAGGAGGCCGGGGAGCTGTTTTTT.

This clone was detected only a few times. This chain connects TRBV27 to TRBJ2-7, with D perhaps TRBD2 (6 bases). CDR3 length: 19 amino acids. V was clipped by 4 bases and J by 4 bases, with 29 bases between them. CDR1 and CDR2 (germline): MNHEY, SMNVEV (reference sequence). The CDR3: CASSSPTINRGGGVYEQYF. CDR3 in DNA: TGTGCCAGCAGTTCACCCACTATCAATCGAGGCGGCGGGGTTTACGAGCAGTACTTC.

This clone was seen a few times. J is TRBJ2-5 and V is TRBV7-2; D is possibly TRBD1 (6 bases). CDR1 and CDR2 from the germline V gene are SGHTA and FQGNSA. This CDR3 has 15 amino acids. V lost 5 bases and J 4 bases, leaving 17 bases between the germline ends. The CDR3 DNA reads TGTGCCAGCAGCAGACCAGGGGCGCGTCGAGAGACCCAGTACTTC. It encodes CASSRPGARRETQYF.

This sequence joins TRBV5-4 and TRBJ2-1; D unclear. V gave up 4 bases and J gave up 7 bases, with 12 bases separating them. The CDR3 contains 13 residues. Germline CDR1 SGHNT, CDR2 YYREEE (reference sequence). The DNA for the CDR3 is TGTGCCAGCAGCGGGCTTCGAGTAAATGAGCAGTTCTTC. Protein sequence: CASSGLRVNEQFF.

The chain employs TRBV7-9 and TRBJ2-2; 12 nucleotides align to TRBD2. The junction had 4 bases not matched to a gene; V was cut back by 5 bases and J by 0 bases. CDR1 and CDR2 (germline): SEHNR, FQNEAQ (reference sequence). The CDR3 spans 17 residues. The CDR3 here is CASSARLAGANTGELFF. The CDR3 DNA reads as TGTGCCAGCAGCGCCCGACTAGCGGGGGCGAACACCGGGGAGCTGTTTTTT.

The chain joins TRBV7-3 to TRBJ2-7; a possible D gene is TRBD2 (6 bases). The CDR3 contains 15 residues. Between the trimmed V and J ends, which lost 0 bases and 2 bases, there was a span of 11 bases. From germline, CDR1 is SGHTA and CDR2 FQGTGA. The CDR3 region is CASSLTGGGTYEQYF. CDR3 bases: TGTGCCAGCAGCTTAACGGGTGGCGGGACCTACGAGCAGTACTTC. The whole variable domain, filled in from reference TRBV7-3 and TRBJ2-7, reads GAGVSQTPSNKVTEKGKYVELRCDPISGHTALYWYRQSLGQGPEFLIYFQGTGAADDSGLPNDRFFAVRPEGSVSTLKIQRTERGDSAVYLCASSLTGGGTYEQYFGPGTRLTVT.

In its sample, this clone was seen a few times. In the same sample, other DNA sequences code for this CDR3. The rearrangement joins TRBV5-1 to TRBJ2-5; D possibly corresponds to TRBD1 (6 bases). CDR1 is SGHRS, CDR2 YFSETQ, per germline. The CDR3 totals 13 residues. Trimming removed 4 bases from V and 5 bases from J, with 12 bases in between. In DNA, the CDR3 is TGCGCCAGCAGCCTGGGGGCACGGGAGACCCAGTACTTC. Its translation: CASSLGARETQYF.

V usage is TRBV25-1 and J usage is TRBJ1-1, with 9 bases fitting TRBD1. The CDR3 length is 13 residues. The germline CDR1 and CDR2 sequences are MGHDK and SYGVNS. V lost 6 bases to trimming and J lost 6 bases; unmatched junction nucleotides: 5. The CDR3 sequence: CASRYRGHSEAFF. CDR3 sequence (DNA): TGTGCCAGCAGGTACAGGGGGCACTCTGAAGCTTTCTTT. Using reference TRBV25-1 and TRBJ1-1 for the parts outside the CDR3, the full variable domain is EADIYQTPRYLVIGTGKKITLECSQTMGHDKMYWYQQDPGMELHLIHYSYGVNSTEKGDLSSESTVSRIRTEHFPLTLESARPSHTSQYLCASRYRGHSEAFFGQGTRLTVV.

V gene TRBV28 combines with J gene TRBJ2-3, with 7 nucleotides matching TRBD2. With V trimmed by 10 bases and J by 1 base, 11 bases remained unmatched. The CDR3 runs 15 residues. Germline V CDR1 and CDR2: MDHEN, SYDVKM. CDR3 DNA sequence: TGTGCCACCTCACACCGGGGGGACCGCACAGATACGCAGTATTTT. It specifies CATSHRGDRTDTQYF.

This clone has just a few counts. The genes are TRBV5-1 and TRBJ2-7; TRBD1 might be the D (6 bases). Germline CDR1 reads SGHRS; CDR2 reads YFSETQ. This CDR3 is 14 amino acids long. Deletions cut 2 bases from V and 1 base from J, with 10 bases between. CDR3 region: CASSFYDRSYEQYF. The CDR3 nucleotides read TGCGCCAGCAGCTTTTACGACAGGTCCTACGAGCAGTACTTC.